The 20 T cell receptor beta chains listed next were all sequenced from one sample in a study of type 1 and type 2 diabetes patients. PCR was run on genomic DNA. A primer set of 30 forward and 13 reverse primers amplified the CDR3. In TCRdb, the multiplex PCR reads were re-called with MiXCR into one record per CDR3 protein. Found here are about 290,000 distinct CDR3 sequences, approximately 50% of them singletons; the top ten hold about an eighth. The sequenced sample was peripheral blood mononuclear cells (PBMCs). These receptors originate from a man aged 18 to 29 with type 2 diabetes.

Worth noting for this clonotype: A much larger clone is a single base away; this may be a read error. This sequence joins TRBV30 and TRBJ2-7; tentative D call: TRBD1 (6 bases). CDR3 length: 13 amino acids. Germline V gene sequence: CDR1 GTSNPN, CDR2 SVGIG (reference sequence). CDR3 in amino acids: CTWSSRGGHEQYF. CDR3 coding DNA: TGTACCTGGAGTTCCAGGGGCGGACACGAGCAGTACTTC.

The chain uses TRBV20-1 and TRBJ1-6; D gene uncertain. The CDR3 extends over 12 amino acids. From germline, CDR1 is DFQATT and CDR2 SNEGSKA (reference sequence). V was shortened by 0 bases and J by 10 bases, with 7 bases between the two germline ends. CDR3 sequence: CSARDPGSPLHF. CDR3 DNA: TGCAGTGCTAGAGATCCGGGCTCACCCCTCCACTTT.

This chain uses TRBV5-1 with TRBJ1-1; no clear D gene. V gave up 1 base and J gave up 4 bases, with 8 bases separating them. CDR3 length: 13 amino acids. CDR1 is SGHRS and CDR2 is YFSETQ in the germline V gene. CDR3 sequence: CASSLTASTEAFF. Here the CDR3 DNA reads TGCGCCAGCAGCTTGACAGCGAGCACTGAAGCTTTCTTT.

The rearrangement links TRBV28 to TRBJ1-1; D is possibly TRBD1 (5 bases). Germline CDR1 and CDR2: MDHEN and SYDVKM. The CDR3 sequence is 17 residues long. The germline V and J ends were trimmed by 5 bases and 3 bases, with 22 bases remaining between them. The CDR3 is CASSPPGHRGADTEAFF. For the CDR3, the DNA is TGTGCCAGCAGTCCCCCCGGGCACAGAGGGGCTGACACTGAAGCTTTCTTT. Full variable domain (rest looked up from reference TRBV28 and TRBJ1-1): DVKVTQSSRYLVKRTGEKVFLECVQDMDHENMFWYRQDPGLGLRLIYFSYDVKMKEKGDIPEGYSVSREKKERFSLILESASTNQTSMYLCASSPPGHRGADTEAFFGQGTRLTVV.

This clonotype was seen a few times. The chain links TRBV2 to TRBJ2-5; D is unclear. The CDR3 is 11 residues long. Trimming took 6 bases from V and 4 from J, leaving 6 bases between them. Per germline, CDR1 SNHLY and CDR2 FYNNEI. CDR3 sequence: CASSQTETQYF. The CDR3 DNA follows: TGTGCCAGCAGCCAAACAGAGACCCAGTACTTC.

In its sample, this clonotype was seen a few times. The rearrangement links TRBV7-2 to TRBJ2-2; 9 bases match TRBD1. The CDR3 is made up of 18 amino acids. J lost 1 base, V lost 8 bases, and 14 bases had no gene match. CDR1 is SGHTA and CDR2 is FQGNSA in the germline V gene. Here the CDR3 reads CASHRPQGAPLNTGELFF. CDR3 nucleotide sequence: TGTGCCAGCCACCGGCCACAGGGGGCTCCATTGAACACCGGGGAGCTGTTTTTT.

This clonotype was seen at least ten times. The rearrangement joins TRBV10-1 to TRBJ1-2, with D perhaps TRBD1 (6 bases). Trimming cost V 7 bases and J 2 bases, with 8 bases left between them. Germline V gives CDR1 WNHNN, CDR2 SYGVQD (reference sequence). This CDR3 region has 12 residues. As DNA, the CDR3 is TGCGCCAGCAAGGGACAAAACTATGGCTACACCTTC. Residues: CASKGQNYGYTF.

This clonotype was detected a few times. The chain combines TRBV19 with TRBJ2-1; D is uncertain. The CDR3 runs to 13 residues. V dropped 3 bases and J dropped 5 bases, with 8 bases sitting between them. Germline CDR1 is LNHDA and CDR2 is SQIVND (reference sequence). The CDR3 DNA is TGTGCCAGTAGTATGGATCGAAACAATGAGCAGTTCTTC. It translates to CASSMDRNNEQFF.

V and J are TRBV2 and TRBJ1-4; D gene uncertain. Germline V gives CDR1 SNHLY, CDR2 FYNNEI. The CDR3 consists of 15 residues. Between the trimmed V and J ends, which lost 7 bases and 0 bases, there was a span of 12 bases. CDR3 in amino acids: CASTQWVSTNEKLFF. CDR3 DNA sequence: TGTGCCAGCACCCAATGGGTCTCAACTAATGAAAAACTGTTTTTT.

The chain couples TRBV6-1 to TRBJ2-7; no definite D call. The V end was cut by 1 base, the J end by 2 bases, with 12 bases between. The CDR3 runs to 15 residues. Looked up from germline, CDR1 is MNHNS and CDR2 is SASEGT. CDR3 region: CASSEDFRQAYEQYF. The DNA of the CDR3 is TGTGCCAGCAGTGAAGATTTCAGGCAGGCCTACGAGCAGTACTTC.

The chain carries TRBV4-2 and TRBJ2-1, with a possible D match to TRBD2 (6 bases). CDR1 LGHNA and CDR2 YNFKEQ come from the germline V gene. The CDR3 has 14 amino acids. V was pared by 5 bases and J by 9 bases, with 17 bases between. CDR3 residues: CASSYSAGGVEQFF. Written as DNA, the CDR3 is TGTGCCAGCAGCTACTCGGCGGGCGGGGTTGAGCAGTTCTTC.

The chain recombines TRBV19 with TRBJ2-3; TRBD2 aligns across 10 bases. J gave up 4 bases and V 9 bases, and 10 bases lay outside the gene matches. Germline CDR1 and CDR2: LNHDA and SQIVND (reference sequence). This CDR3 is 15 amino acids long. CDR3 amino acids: CASHPRAGGPDTQYF. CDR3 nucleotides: TGTGCCAGCCACCCTAGAGCGGGGGGGCCAGATACGCAGTATTTT. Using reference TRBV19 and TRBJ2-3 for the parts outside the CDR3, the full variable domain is DGGITQSPKYLFRKEGQNVTLSCEQNLNHDAMYWYRQDPGQGLRLIYYSQIVNDFQKGDIAEGYSVSREKKESFPLTVTSAQKNPTAFYLCASHPRAGGPDTQYFGPGTRLTVL.

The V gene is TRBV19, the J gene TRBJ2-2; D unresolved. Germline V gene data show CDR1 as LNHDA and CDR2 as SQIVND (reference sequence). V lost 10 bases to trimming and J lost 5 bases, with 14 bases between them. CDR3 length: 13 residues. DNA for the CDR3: TGTGCCATTTCAACTGGGTCAACCGGGGAGCTGTTTTTT. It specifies CAISTGSTGELFF.

The CDR3 nucleotides read TGCGCCAGCAGCCAGGGCATGAGCTCCTACAATGAGCAGTTCTTC. Its protein is CASSQGMSSYNEQFF. The chain joins TRBV10-1 to TRBJ2-1; D may be TRBD1 (5 bases). This CDR3 spans 15 amino acids. Per germline, CDR1 WNHNN and CDR2 SYGVQD (reference sequence). The ends were cut back, 6 bases at V and 0 bases at J, with 12 bases in the middle.

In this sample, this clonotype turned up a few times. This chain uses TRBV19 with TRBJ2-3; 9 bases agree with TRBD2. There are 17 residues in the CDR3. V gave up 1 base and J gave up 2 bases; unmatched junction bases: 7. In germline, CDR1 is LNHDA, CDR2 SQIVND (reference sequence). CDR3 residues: CASSIGLAGALTDTQYF. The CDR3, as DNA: TGTGCCAGTAGTATAGGCTTAGCGGGGGCACTCACAGATACGCAGTATTTT. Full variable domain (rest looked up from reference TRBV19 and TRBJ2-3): DGGITQSPKYLFRKEGQNVTLSCEQNLNHDAMYWYRQDPGQGLRLIYYSQIVNDFQKGDIAEGYSVSREKKESFPLTVTSAQKNPTAFYLCASSIGLAGALTDTQYFGPGTRLTVL.

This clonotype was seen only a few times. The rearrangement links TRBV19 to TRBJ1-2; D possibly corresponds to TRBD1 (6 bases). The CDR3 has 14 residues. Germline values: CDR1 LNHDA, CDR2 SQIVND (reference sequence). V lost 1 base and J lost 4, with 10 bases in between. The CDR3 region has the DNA TGTGCCAGTAGTATAGCGGACAGTCGCTATGGCTACACCTTC. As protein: CASSIADSRYGYTF.

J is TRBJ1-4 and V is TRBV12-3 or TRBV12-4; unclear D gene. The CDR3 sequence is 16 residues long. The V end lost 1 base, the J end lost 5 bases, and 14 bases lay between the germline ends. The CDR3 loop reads CASSLVSSEINEKLFF. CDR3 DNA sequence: TGTGCCAGCAGTTTAGTCTCGTCGGAGATAAATGAAAAACTGTTTTTT.

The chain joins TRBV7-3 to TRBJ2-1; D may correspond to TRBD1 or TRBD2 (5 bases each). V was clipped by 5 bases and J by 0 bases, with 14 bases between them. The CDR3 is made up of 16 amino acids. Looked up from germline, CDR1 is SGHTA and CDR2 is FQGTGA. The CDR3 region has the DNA TGTGCCAGCAGCCCGGGACCGGGGAGCTCCTACAATGAGCAGTTCTTC. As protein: CASSPGPGSSYNEQFF.

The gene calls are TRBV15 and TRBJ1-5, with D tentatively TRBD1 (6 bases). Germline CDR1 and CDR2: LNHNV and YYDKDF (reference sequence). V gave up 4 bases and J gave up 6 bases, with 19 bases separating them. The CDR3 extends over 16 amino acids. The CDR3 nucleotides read TGTGCCACCAGCATCCTATCTACAGGGACAACTCAGCCCCAGCATTTT. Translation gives CATSILSTGTTQPQHF.

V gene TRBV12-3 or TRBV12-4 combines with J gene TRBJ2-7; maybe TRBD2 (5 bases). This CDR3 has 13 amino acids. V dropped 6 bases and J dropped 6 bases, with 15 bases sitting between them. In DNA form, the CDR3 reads TGTGCCAGCAGGAGCGGACGCCTCGGCGAGCAGTACTTC. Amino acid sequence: CASRSGRLGEQYF.